This T cell receptor (beta chain) was captured in a study of T cell repertoires in cytomegalovirus infection. TCRdb reprocessed the reads via MiXCR and lists one record per CDR3 protein. The sample includes 150,000 to 200,000 distinct CDR3 sequences, roughly 14% of them seen just once. This clonotype has ten or more counts. Germline lookup yields CDR1 SEHNR and CDR2 FQNEAQ (reference sequence). The V gene lost 5 bases and the J gene lost 0 bases, with 13 bases spanning the gap. This CDR3 has 15 residues. The genes are TRBV7-9 and TRBJ1-1; no definite D call. Sequencing was done on a sample of PBMCs. The receptor comes from a human donor in good health (CMV status not recorded). Some clones in this sample may be carry-over from other donors' samples. CDR3 coding DNA: TGTGCCAGCAGCGATAGGATGACCATGAACACTGAAGCTTTCTTT. Translated, it gives CASSDRMTMNTEAFF.